This T cell receptor beta chain was recovered during a study of blood T cell repertoires in COVID-19. As for the study in general: Acute and convalescent COVID-19 samples came from the United States, Italy and Spain. Sources were T cells, B-cell-depleted T cells, or PBMCs; the material itself was cDNA or gDNA.

V shed 4 bases and J shed 5 bases, with 14 bases lying between them. Germline-derived CDR1 and CDR2 are LGHDT and YNNKEL (reference sequence). This CDR3 has 14 amino acids. Sequencing was performed with immunoSEQ multiplex PCR; in TCRdb, only in-frame clones are kept and a portion is missing. This repertoire shows 280,000 or so clones, roughly 85% found once; its top ten account for 8% to 9.5%. The sample consisted of peripheral blood. The clonotype comes from a woman in her fifties or sixties who had recovered from COVID-19. The V call is TRBV3-1 (or the pseudogene TRBV3-2), the J call TRBJ1-1; D might be TRBD1 (5 bases). The CDR3: CASSPRDGGTEAFF. Written as DNA, the CDR3 is TGTGCCAGCAGCCCCCGGGACGGAGGGACTGAAGCTTTCTTT.